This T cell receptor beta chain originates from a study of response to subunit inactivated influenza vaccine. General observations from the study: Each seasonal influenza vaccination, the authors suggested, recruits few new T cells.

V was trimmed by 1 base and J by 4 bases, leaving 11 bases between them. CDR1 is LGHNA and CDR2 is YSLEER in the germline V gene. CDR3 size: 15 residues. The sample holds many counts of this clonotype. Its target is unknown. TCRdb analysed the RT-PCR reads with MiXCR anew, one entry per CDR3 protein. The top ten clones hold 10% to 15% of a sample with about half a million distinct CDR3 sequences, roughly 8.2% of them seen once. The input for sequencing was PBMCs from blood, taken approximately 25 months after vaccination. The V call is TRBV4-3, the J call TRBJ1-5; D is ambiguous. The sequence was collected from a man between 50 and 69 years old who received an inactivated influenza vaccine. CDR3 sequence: CASSQVNGENQPQHF. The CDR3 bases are TGCGCCAGCAGCCAAGTCAACGGAGAGAATCAGCCCCAGCATTTT.